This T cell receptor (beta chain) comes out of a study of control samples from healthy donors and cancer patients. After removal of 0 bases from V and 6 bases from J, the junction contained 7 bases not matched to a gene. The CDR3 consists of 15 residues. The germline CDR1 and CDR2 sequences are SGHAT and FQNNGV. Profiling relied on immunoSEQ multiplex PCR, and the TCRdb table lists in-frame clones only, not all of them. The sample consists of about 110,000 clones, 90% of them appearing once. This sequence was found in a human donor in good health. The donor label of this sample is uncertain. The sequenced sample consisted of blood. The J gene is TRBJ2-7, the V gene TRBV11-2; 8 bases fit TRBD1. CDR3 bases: TGTGCCAGCAGCTTAGAGATCGTCAGGGGGCGCGAGCAGTACTTC. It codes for CASSLEIVRGREQYF. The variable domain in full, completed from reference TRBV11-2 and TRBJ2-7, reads EAGVAQSPRYKIIEKRQSVAFWCNPISGHATLYWYQQILGQGPKLLIQFQNNGVVDDSQLPKDRFSAERLKGVDSTLKIQPAKLEDSAVYLCASSLEIVRGREQYFGPGTRLTVT.